Many counts were recorded for the clone carrying this T cell receptor beta chain. This specimen belongs to a study of T-cell reconstitution after alpha-beta-depleted transplantation in children. Using unique molecular identifiers, the investigators prepared the TCRbeta library. TCRdb used MiXCR to reprocess the PCR reads, holding one entry per CDR3 protein. Among fewer than 550,000 distinct CDR3 sequences listed, about an eighth were seen once. The CDR3 totals 16 residues. Trimming took 1 base from V and 4 from J, leaving 16 bases between them. Germline V gene data show CDR1 as MDHEN and CDR2 as SYDVKM.

The rearrangement joins TRBV28 to TRBJ1-2, with D perhaps TRBD1 (5 bases). The source is a female patient aged 2-10 years who had a stem cell transplant for aplastic anemia, so the T cells may come from the graft donor. The sequencing used PBMCs, mostly from graft donor cells, collected 180 days after TCRalphabeta/CD19-depleted stem cell transplant. The CDR3 loop reads CASSLSVLDSFYGYTF. CDR3 coding DNA: TGTGCCAGCAGTTTATCTGTATTAGACAGCTTCTATGGCTACACCTTC.